The present TCR beta chain was sequenced within a study of shared clonotypes between healthy human individuals. The wider study: Three men and a couple of women, aged 18 to 49, were donors.

At deep level, the assay was performed. Sorted-subset replicate PCR reactions contained approximately 190 ng DNA, corresponding to some 30,000 T cell genomes. This table comes from immunoSEQ multiplex PCR, and its TCRdb copy is limited to in-frame clones, with some not included. The repertoire holds hundreds of thousands of clones, with almost 95% as singletons. Naive CD8 cells lacked CD45RO, underwent positive selection for CCR7 and left out terminally differentiated effector memory CD45RA+ cells. The donor population consisted of healthy HIV-negative adults with no recent acute infections or vaccinations. The V gene end was trimmed by 4 bases and the J gene end by 0 bases; junction bases not matched to a gene: 9. CDR3 length: 17 amino acids. CDR1 and CDR2 from the germline V gene are SGHTA and FQGNSA.

This receptor was identified in a man aged 25 to 40 in good health. The J gene is TRBJ1-5, the V gene TRBV7-2; 7 bases match TRBD1. The sample consisted of naive CD8+ T cells sorted from blood. The CDR3 sequence: CASSSPLTGVSNQPQHF. DNA of the CDR3: TGTGCCAGCAGCTCACCTTTAACAGGGGTTAGCAATCAGCCCCAGCATTTT.